This T cell receptor beta chain emerged from a study of CD8+CD57+ T cells in acquired aplastic anemia. Trimming removed 2 bases from V and 8 bases from J, with 19 bases in between. The length of the CDR3 is 16 residues. Germline V gene data show CDR1 as MRHNA and CDR2 as SNTAGT. Whole-study findings and limits: Researchers report that 25 to 30 CD8+ CDR3 sequences appeared in both patients and controls.

Genomic DNA, serving as template, underwent TCR beta VDJ and CDR3 profiling. TCRdb analysed the reads with MiXCR anew, one entry per CDR3 protein. The sample has 150,000 to 200,000 distinct CDR3 sequences, 50% to 75% seen once. With respect to this clonotype: What it binds is not known.

The TCR comes from a human donor in good health. The chain employs TRBV6-4 and TRBJ2-1, with a tentative D call TRBD2 (7 bases). The sample was sorted CD4+, CD8+, or CD8+CD57+ T cells (not recorded which) from PBMCs. The CDR3 is CASSDKRGGATDEQFF. DNA for the CDR3: TGTGCCAGCAGTGACAAGAGAGGGGGGGCCACTGATGAGCAGTTCTTC.